A single sample gave rise to the 30 T cell receptor beta chains below, sequenced in a study of shared clonotypes between healthy human individuals. CD45RO negativity and positive selection for CCR7 defined naive CD8 cells, a population that excluded terminally differentiated effector memory CD45RA+ cells. Produced via immunoSEQ multiplex PCR; TCRdb's table is partial and in-frame only. The repertoire consists of some 2 million clones, with approximately 94% occurring once and the leading ten covering around 1.2%. Sequencing was done on a sample of naive CD8+ T cells sorted from blood. The receptors stem from a man younger than 30 in good health.

The chain is built from TRBV11-2 and TRBJ2-3, with TRBD1 as a possible D gene (5 bases). Germline assignment: CDR1 SGHAT and CDR2 FQNNGV. This CDR3 has 13 residues. V lost 0 bases and J lost 11, with 12 bases in between. The CDR3 here is CASSLDGALGQYF. CDR3 nucleotides: TGTGCCAGCAGCTTAGATGGGGCCCTGGGGCAGTATTTT.

The rearrangement links TRBV6-6 to TRBJ2-7; 8 nucleotides line up with TRBD1. The germline CDR1 and CDR2 sequences are MNHNY and SVGAGI (reference sequence). Trimming cost V 6 bases and J 3 bases; bases outside gene matches: 13. The CDR3 extends over 16 amino acids. CDR3 residues: CASRSQGVDDYYEQYF. CDR3 bases: TGTGCCAGCAGATCACAGGGGGTTGACGACTACTACGAGCAGTACTTC.

V usage is TRBV6-5 and J usage is TRBJ2-7; D unclear. The germline V and J ends were trimmed by 6 bases and 6 bases, with 12 bases remaining between them. The germline gives CDR1 MNHEY, CDR2 SVGAGI. The CDR3 runs 12 residues. The CDR3 nucleotides are TGTGCCAGCAGCTTCCCCATGGTCGAGCAGTACTTC. This gives the protein CASSFPMVEQYF.

The V and J genes are TRBV5-8 and TRBJ2-7, with D perhaps TRBD1 (5 bases). The germline gives CDR1 SGHTS, CDR2 YDEGEE. The CDR3 consists of 13 residues. Between the trimmed V and J ends, which lost 3 bases and 2 bases, there was a span of 9 bases. CDR3 protein: CASSSDSTYEQYF. CDR3 DNA sequence: TGTGCCAGCAGCTCTGACAGTACCTACGAGCAGTACTTC.

The chain uses TRBV6-5 and TRBJ2-3; D is unclear. CDR3 size: 15 residues. The germline V gene encodes CDR1 MNHEY and CDR2 SVGAGI. Deletions cut 10 bases from V and 0 bases from J, with 17 bases between. CDR3 region: CATLPQTYSTDTQYF. In DNA, the CDR3 is TGTGCCACCCTTCCCCAGACCTATAGCACAGATACGCAGTATTTT.

This chain uses TRBV27 with TRBJ2-7; 9 nucleotides line up with TRBD1. CDR3 size: 16 residues. After removal of 9 bases from V and 3 bases from J, the junction contained 15 bases not matched to a gene. The germline V gene has CDR1 MNHEY and CDR2 SMNVEV (reference sequence). As DNA, the CDR3 is TGTGCCAGTACACTCAGTGGGACAGGGTCCATCTACGAGCAGTACTTC. This translates into CASTLSGTGSIYEQYF.

This chain connects TRBV29-1 to TRBJ2-2; TRBD2 matches 8 bases. There are 16 residues in the CDR3. J was trimmed by 0 bases and V by 6 bases; bases with no gene match: 9. Germline CDR1 is SQVTM and CDR2 is ANQGSEA. The CDR3 spells CSVPVSGTTNTGELFF. CDR3 nucleotides: TGCAGCGTCCCCGTTAGCGGGACCACGAACACCGGGGAGCTGTTTTTT.

This CDR3 reads CASSPYLRGRYGYTF. DNA of the CDR3: TGTGCCAGCAGCCCGTACCTCAGGGGGAGGTATGGCTACACCTTC. The rearrangement joins TRBV2 to TRBJ1-2; 7 nucleotides align to TRBD1. This CDR3 is 15 amino acids long. The J segment lost 5 bases and the V segment lost 6 bases, leaving 12 bases of the junction unmatched. CDR1 is SNHLY, CDR2 FYNNEI, per germline. Drawing the rest from reference TRBV2 and TRBJ1-2, the complete variable domain is EPEVTQTPSHQVTQMGQEVILRCVPISNHLYFYWYRQILGQKVEFLVSFYNNEISEKSEIFDDQFSVERPDGSNFTLKIRSTKLEDSAMYFCASSPYLRGRYGYTFGSGTRLTVV.

This clone was picked up a small number of times. V and J are TRBV27 and TRBJ2-7, with 10 positions matching TRBD1. CDR3 length equals 13 residues. Trimming removed 4 bases from V and 5 bases from J; junction bases left unmatched: 2. Looked up from germline, CDR1 is MNHEY and CDR2 is SMNVEV (reference sequence). This CDR3 is CASSSGQGNEQYF. The CDR3 DNA reads as TGTGCCAGCAGTTCGGGACAGGGGAACGAGCAGTACTTC.

This chain joins TRBV27 and TRBJ1-5, with 8 bases that match TRBD1. Losses at the gene ends were 3 bases for V and 4 bases for J; bases not matched to a gene: 5. Looked up from germline, CDR1 is MNHEY and CDR2 is SMNVEV (reference sequence). The CDR3 totals 15 residues. CDR3 protein: CASSFGTGPNQPQHF. The DNA of the CDR3 is TGTGCCAGCAGTTTCGGGACAGGCCCTAATCAGCCCCAGCATTTT.

The V and J genes are TRBV25-1 and TRBJ2-1; D might be TRBD2 (6 bases). Trimming removed 1 base at V and 0 bases at J, with 13 bases between. The CDR3 has 17 residues. In germline, CDR1 is MGHDK, CDR2 SYGVNS. CDR3 nucleotide sequence: TGTGCCAGCAGTGAATGGGAGGTCCCGAGCTCCTACAATGAGCAGTTCTTC. Encoded protein: CASSEWEVPSSYNEQFF.

A single count supports this clone. This same CDR3 is encoded by further DNA sequences in the sample. CDR3 loop: CAISESNQSSYEQYF. CDR3 DNA sequence: TGTGCCATCAGTGAGTCCAACCAGAGCTCCTACGAGCAGTACTTC. The chain couples TRBV10-3 to TRBJ2-7; no definite D call. V lost 0 bases to trimming and J lost 0 bases, with 9 bases between them. The CDR3 is 15 residues long. In germline, CDR1 is ENHRY, CDR2 SYGVKD.

The chain links TRBV7-9 to TRBJ1-1, with no clear D. CDR1 and CDR2 from the germline V gene are SEHNR and FQNEAQ (reference sequence). This CDR3 is built from 14 residues. V was cut by 1 base and J by 4 bases, with 10 bases left in between. The CDR3 loop is CASSLDRELTEAFF. CDR3 nucleotide sequence: TGTGCCAGCAGCTTAGATAGGGAGCTCACTGAAGCTTTCTTT.

This chain joins TRBV9 and TRBJ1-1, with TRBD1 matching 8 bases. CDR1 is SGDLS and CDR2 is YYNGEE in the germline V gene. The V segment lost 5 bases and the J segment 3 bases; nucleotides outside the gene matches: 6. This CDR3 region has 14 residues. The CDR3 region is CASSSTGEDTEAFF. CDR3 bases: TGTGCCAGCAGTTCGACAGGGGAGGACACTGAAGCTTTCTTT. The full variable domain, with the rest looked up from reference TRBV9 and TRBJ1-1, is DSGVTQTPKHLITATGQRVTLRCSPRSGDLSVYWYQQSLDQGLQFLIQYYNGEERAKGNILERFSAQQFPDLHSELNLSSLELGDSALYFCASSSTGEDTEAFFGQGTRLTVV.

The chain is built from TRBV19 and TRBJ2-5; 8 bases are shared with TRBD1. CDR1 LNHDA and CDR2 SQIVND come from the germline V gene (reference sequence). The CDR3 consists of 15 residues. Germline trimming cut 4 bases from V and 5 bases from J; bases unmatched to any gene: 9. CDR3 DNA: TGTGCCAGTAGTACTGGACAGGGCTATAAGGAGACCCAGTACTTC. Protein sequence: CASSTGQGYKETQYF. Using reference TRBV19 and TRBJ2-5 for the parts outside the CDR3, the full variable domain is DGGITQSPKYLFRKEGQNVTLSCEQNLNHDAMYWYRQDPGQGLRLIYYSQIVNDFQKGDIAEGYSVSREKKESFPLTVTSAQKNPTAFYLCASSTGQGYKETQYFGPGTRLLVL.

The J gene is TRBJ2-7, the V gene TRBV29-1; no definite D call. The germline gives CDR1 SQVTM, CDR2 ANQGSEA. CDR3 length equals 11 residues. Deletions cut 5 bases from V and 5 bases from J, with 10 bases between. CDR3 protein: CSVPTGNEQYF. For the CDR3, the DNA is TGCAGCGTTCCCACCGGTAACGAGCAGTACTTC.

The chain carries TRBV11-2 and TRBJ2-3, with a weak D call TRBD2 (5 bases). Germline V gene data show CDR1 as SGHAT and CDR2 as FQNNGV. The ends were cut back, 5 bases at V and 2 bases at J, with 20 bases in the middle. The CDR3 spans 17 residues. In DNA, the CDR3 is TGTGCCAGCAGCCCCTCGATCCAATTACTAGACACAGATACGCAGTATTTT. Its protein is CASSPSIQLLDTDTQYF.

This clone was observed once. Other nucleotide sequences from this sample produce the same CDR3. The V and J genes are TRBV7-8 and TRBJ2-1; 10 bases fit TRBD2. Germline V gene data show CDR1 as SGHVS and CDR2 as FQNEAQ. This CDR3 is 16 amino acids long. V lost 5 bases and J lost 6; bases outside the gene matches: 10. The CDR3 DNA reads TGTGCCAGCAGCCCTCGCCTAGCGGGAGTGGTCAATGAGCAGTTCTTC. Translating gives CASSPRLAGVVNEQFF.

This chain links TRBV28 with TRBJ2-7; D is possibly TRBD1 (6 bases). CDR1 MDHEN and CDR2 SYDVKM come from the germline V gene. The CDR3 extends over 13 amino acids. With 5 bases removed from V and 2 bases from J, the gap between germline ends came to 10 bases. CDR3 coding DNA: TGTGCCAGCAGTCGGACAGAAGCCTACGAGCAGTACTTC. Translation gives CASSRTEAYEQYF.

This clone was detected a few times. The V and J genes are TRBV7-6 and TRBJ1-5; TRBD1 might be the D (5 bases). This CDR3 has 14 residues. Looked up from germline, CDR1 is SGHVS and CDR2 is FNYEAQ. V was pared by 4 bases and J by 6 bases, with 13 bases between. The CDR3 bases are TGTGCCAGCAGCTCCGCCGCAGGGACTCAGCCCCAGCATTTT. It translates to CASSSAAGTQPQHF.

Concerning this clone itself: Different DNA sequences within this sample yield the same CDR3. This chain links TRBV7-9 with TRBJ2-7; 14 bases align to TRBD2. This CDR3 region has 14 residues. V gave up 4 bases and J gave up 7 bases; unmatched junction bases: 3. Germline V gene data show CDR1 as SEHNR and CDR2 as FQNEAQ (reference sequence). Here the CDR3 reads CASSSGLAGGEQYF. CDR3 coding DNA: TGTGCCAGCAGCTCCGGACTAGCGGGAGGTGAGCAGTACTTC.

The chain is built from TRBV11-2 and TRBJ2-7; D is unresolved. Germline-derived CDR1 and CDR2 are SGHAT and FQNNGV. The CDR3 length is 15 residues. The V end lost 1 base, the J end lost 0 bases, and 10 bases lay between the germline ends. The CDR3 loop is CASSLVGDDSYEQYF. The CDR3, as DNA: TGTGCCAGCAGCTTAGTAGGTGACGACTCCTACGAGCAGTACTTC.

V usage is TRBV23-1 and J usage is TRBJ2-7, with 10 bases aligning to TRBD1. TRBV23-1 is filed as an ORF, its function uncertain. The CDR3 has 18 residues. J was trimmed by 4 bases and V by 0 bases; bases with no gene match: 12. CDR3 in DNA: TGCGCCAGCAGTCAATCCCCGTTCCGGGACAGGGGTTGGTACGAGCAGTACTTC. Protein sequence: CASSQSPFRDRGWYEQYF.

About this clone itself: Other nucleotide sequences in the sample specify the same CDR3. The chain links TRBV6-5 to TRBJ2-7, with D perhaps TRBD1 (5 bases). CDR1 and CDR2 from the germline V gene are MNHEY and SVGAGI. This CDR3 comprises 14 residues. The germline V and J ends were trimmed by 2 bases and 1 base, with 9 bases remaining between them. CDR3 sequence reads: CASSYLPGSYEQYF. The DNA for the CDR3 is TGTGCCAGCAGTTACCTACCAGGGTCCTACGAGCAGTACTTC.

The chain is built from TRBV27 and TRBJ2-1; D remains unclear. V lost 2 bases and J lost 4, with 15 bases in between. The length of the CDR3 is 16 residues. From germline, CDR1 is MNHEY and CDR2 SMNVEV (reference sequence). The CDR3 DNA reads TGTGCCAGCAGTTTAAAGGCCCCAGACCTTTACAATGAGCAGTTCTTC. Encoded protein: CASSLKAPDLYNEQFF.

V gene TRBV4-3 combines with J gene TRBJ2-7, with D perhaps given as TRBD1 or TRBD2 (5 bases each). Germline CDR1 is LGHNA and CDR2 is YSLEER. This CDR3 has 15 residues. Deletions cut 0 bases from V and 0 bases from J, with 9 bases between. The CDR3 protein is CASSQERGYSYEQYF. The CDR3 nucleotides are TGCGCCAGCAGCCAAGAGAGGGGATACTCCTACGAGCAGTACTTC.

Worth noting for this clone: This specimen includes other DNA sequences encoding the same CDR3. The rearrangement links TRBV29-1 to TRBJ2-1; D ambiguous. The CDR3 loop spans 11 amino acids. The germline V gene encodes CDR1 SQVTM and CDR2 ANQGSEA. V dropped 3 bases and J dropped 8 bases, with 8 bases sitting between them. The CDR3 DNA sequence: TGCAGCGTTGAGGGTTTGGATGAGCAGTTCTTC. Protein sequence: CSVEGLDEQFF.

In regard to this clone: The sample carries other DNA sequences with the same CDR3. The chain links TRBV7-2 to TRBJ2-7, with D perhaps TRBD1 (6 bases). Trimming removed 1 base from V and 0 bases from J, with 10 bases in between. This CDR3 comprises 15 residues. In germline, CDR1 is SGHTA, CDR2 FQGNSA. CDR3 in DNA: TGTGCCAGCAGCTTAGTCGCAGGGGACTCCTACGAGCAGTACTTC. Protein product: CASSLVAGDSYEQYF.

This clone is a singleton in its sample. The chain uses TRBV4-1 and TRBJ2-1; TRBD2 matches at 11 bases. From germline, CDR1 is MGHRA and CDR2 YSYEKL. V was pared by 3 bases and J by 5 bases, with 12 bases of the junction left unmatched. The CDR3 length is 18 residues. CDR3 sequence: CASSQWTSGLSYNNEQFF. The CDR3 DNA follows: TGCGCCAGCAGCCAGTGGACTAGCGGGCTTAGCTATAACAATGAGCAGTTCTTC.

This clone was seen a few times. This CDR3 is also generated by other DNA sequences in the sample. The CDR3 spells CAWSGDTEAFF. CDR3 DNA: TGTGCCTGGAGTGGAGACACTGAAGCTTTCTTT. The chain recombines TRBV30 with TRBJ1-1, with D uncertain. Germline V gene sequence: CDR1 GTSNPN, CDR2 SVGIG (reference sequence). The germline V and J ends were trimmed by 1 base and 3 bases, with 3 bases remaining between them. CDR3 length: 11 amino acids.